The 21 T cell receptor beta chains below all came from one sample that was sequenced in a study of T cell repertoires in cytomegalovirus infection. TCRdb reprocessed the reads via MiXCR and lists one record per CDR3 protein. This table holds some 300,000 distinct CDR3 sequences, under 20% found once. The source material was PBMCs. These receptors were obtained from a human donor in good health (CMV status not recorded). Some clones in this sample may be carry-over from other donors' samples.

This clonotype was picked up many times. This rearrangement joins TRBV7-6 to TRBJ2-5; 7 bases match TRBD2. This CDR3 has 16 residues. The germline V gene encodes CDR1 SGHVS and CDR2 FNYEAQ. With V trimmed by 5 bases and J by 2 bases, 11 bases remained unmatched. CDR3 region: CASSRGAGREQETQYF. The CDR3 nucleotides are TGTGCCAGCAGCCGAGGGGCAGGGAGGGAACAAGAGACCCAGTACTTC.

This clonotype turned up a few times. The chain links TRBV9 to TRBJ2-3, with D tentatively TRBD1 (6 bases). The V end was cut by 1 base, the J end by 6 bases, with 15 bases between. The CDR3 runs to 15 residues. Germline values: CDR1 SGDLS, CDR2 YYNGEE. CDR3 nucleotides: TGTGCCAGCAGCGTATTGAGGGGTAGGGGGGATACGCAGTATTTT. Encoded protein: CASSVLRGRGDTQYF.

The gene calls are TRBV4-3 and TRBJ1-4; D not certain. V lost 0 bases and J lost 3, with 11 bases in between. The CDR3 is 16 amino acids. The germline V gene has CDR1 LGHNA and CDR2 YSLEER. The CDR3 DNA reads TGCGCCAGCAGCCAAGAGGGCGTGCGGGCTAATGAAAAACTGTTTTTT. It specifies CASSQEGVRANEKLFF.

This clonotype showed up many times. The V gene is TRBV12-3 or TRBV12-4, the J gene TRBJ1-1; unclear D gene. The CDR3 length is 15 residues. The ends were cut back, 3 bases at V and 0 bases at J, with 11 bases in the middle. CDR3 residues: CASSFSQELNTEAFF. In DNA, the CDR3 is TGTGCCAGCAGTTTTTCCCAAGAACTGAACACTGAAGCTTTCTTT.

The rearrangement links TRBV20-1 to TRBJ1-5; 7 bases agree with TRBD1. Germline values: CDR1 DFQATT, CDR2 SNEGSKA (reference sequence). CDR3 length: 13 amino acids. Trimming removed 5 bases from V and 4 bases from J; junction bases left unmatched: 5. CDR3 sequence (DNA): TGCAGTGCTGACGGGACAGTGAATCAGCCCCAGCATTTT. It specifies CSADGTVNQPQHF.

The rearrangement joins TRBV12-3 or TRBV12-4 to TRBJ1-6; D is undetermined. The CDR3 contains 13 residues. With 3 bases removed from V and 7 bases from J, the gap between germline ends came to 7 bases. Written as DNA, the CDR3 is TGTGCCAGCAGTTTCGGCCAAAATTCACCCCTCCACTTT. The encoded protein is CASSFGQNSPLHF.

The chain joins TRBV6-2 or TRBV6-3 to TRBJ1-1; 9 bases agree with TRBD1. The germline gives CDR1 MNHEY, CDR2 SVGEGT. The CDR3 runs 16 residues. With 5 bases clipped from V and 0 bases from J, the junction kept 7 bases outside the gene matches. CDR3 DNA: TGTGCCAGCAGTCAGGACAGGGGTCCCCTGAACACTGAAGCTTTCTTT. Its protein is CASSQDRGPLNTEAFF.

V gene TRBV5-4 combines with J gene TRBJ1-2; D perhaps matches TRBD1 (5 bases). Looked up from germline, CDR1 is SGHNT and CDR2 is YYREEE (reference sequence). V lost 4 bases to trimming and J lost 2 bases, with 21 bases between them. There are 17 residues in the CDR3. The CDR3 nucleotides read TGTGCCAGCAGCCAAACTATCGGGACCGATACCAACTATGGCTACACCTTC. Protein sequence: CASSQTIGTDTNYGYTF.

This clonotype has at least ten counts. This chain joins TRBV7-8 and TRBJ1-1; TRBD1 matches 9 bases. Germline CDR1 SGHVS, CDR2 FQNEAQ. J was trimmed by 0 bases and V by 5 bases; bases with no gene match: 13. This CDR3 comprises 18 residues. The CDR3: CASSHPGTGTEMNTEAFF. The DNA of the CDR3 is TGTGCCAGCAGCCACCCAGGGACAGGGACAGAGATGAACACTGAAGCTTTCTTT.

This clonotype was picked up many times. The chain combines TRBV12-3 or TRBV12-4 with TRBJ1-1, with 10 bases lining up with TRBD1. The CDR3 length is 15 residues. V was pared by 5 bases and J by 6 bases, with 9 bases of the junction left unmatched. In DNA form, the CDR3 reads TGTGCCAGCAGTGCCCGGGACAGGGGTTTGTCTGAAGCTTTCTTT. Residues: CASSARDRGLSEAFF.

This clonotype was counted ten times or more. The chain uses TRBV7-2 and TRBJ1-5; D not certain. V was clipped by 3 bases and J by 4 bases, with 13 bases between them. Germline V lookup: CDR1 SGHTA, CDR2 FQGNSA. This CDR3 spans 15 amino acids. The CDR3 loop reads CASSLVGLGNQPQHF. CDR3 coding DNA: TGTGCCAGCAGCTTGGTGGGTTTAGGGAATCAGCCCCAGCATTTT.

This clonotype has only a few counts. The genes are TRBV5-6 and TRBJ1-6; TRBD1 might be the D (5 bases). V gave up 1 base and J gave up 5 bases, with 10 bases separating them. The CDR3 is 15 amino acids. Germline CDR1 is SGHDT and CDR2 is YYEEEE. CDR3 sequence: CASSLRLGDNSPLHF. CDR3 DNA sequence: TGTGCCAGCAGCTTGCGGTTGGGGGATAATTCACCCCTCCACTTT.

Comments on this clonotype: One end of the junction varies from germline; a read error may be responsible. J is TRBJ1-2 and V is TRBV10-3; a possible D gene is TRBD1 (5 bases). CDR1 and CDR2 (germline): ENHRY, SYGVKD. The CDR3 consists of 14 residues. CDR3 loop: CAISVRRPRGGEEF. CDR3 coding DNA: TGTGCCATCAGTGTTAGACGGCCCCGTGGGGGAGAAGAATTC.

The genes are TRBV27 and TRBJ1-1; D remains unclear. There are 14 residues in the CDR3. V was trimmed by 5 bases and J by 0 bases, leaving 10 bases between them. Per germline, CDR1 MNHEY and CDR2 SMNVEV (reference sequence). This CDR3 reads CASSPLPLNTEAFF. Written as DNA, the CDR3 is TGTGCCAGCAGTCCCCTGCCTCTGAACACTGAAGCTTTCTTT.

The V gene is TRBV7-2, the J gene TRBJ2-2, with a possible D match to TRBD2 (5 bases). V was trimmed by 0 bases and J by 6 bases, leaving 11 bases between them. Germline V CDR1 and CDR2: SGHTA, FQGNSA. The CDR3 sequence is 15 residues long. The CDR3 loop reads CASSLAGVFSGELFF. The CDR3 bases are TGTGCCAGCAGCTTAGCCGGGGTATTCTCCGGGGAGCTGTTTTTT.

The table lists this clonotype with a few counts. This chain links TRBV5-4 with TRBJ2-5; D gene uncertain. The V and J ends lost 0 bases and 3 bases respectively, with 9 bases between them. The CDR3 is 14 amino acids. CDR1 and CDR2 from the germline V gene are SGHNT and YYREEE (reference sequence). In DNA form, the CDR3 reads TGTGCCAGCAGCTTGGCCGAGTCCGAAGAGACCCAGTACTTC. This sequence encodes CASSLAESEETQYF.

This clonotype was counted ten times or more. The chain recombines TRBV7-2 with TRBJ2-5, with TRBD2 matching 14 bases. Germline loops: CDR1 SGHTA, CDR2 FQGNSA. The ends lost 1 base at V and 5 bases at J; junction bases unmatched: 0. The CDR3 runs to 15 residues. The CDR3 region is CASSLGLAGGETQYF. The CDR3 DNA sequence: TGTGCCAGCAGCTTAGGACTAGCGGGGGGGGAGACCCAGTACTTC.

This clonotype was counted a few times. This chain's CDR3 is CSAPRASGGYEQYF. The CDR3 DNA reads TGCAGTGCTCCCCGCGCTAGCGGGGGGTACGAGCAGTACTTC. The chain has TRBV20-1 and TRBJ2-7; 11 nucleotides match TRBD2. The CDR3 totals 14 residues. Per germline, CDR1 DFQATT and CDR2 SNEGSKA (reference sequence). V dropped 5 bases and J dropped 4; count of bases not matched to a gene: 7.

In this sample, this clonotype turned up many times. The gene calls are TRBV12-3 or TRBV12-4 and TRBJ1-5, with TRBD1 matching over 7 bases. CDR3 length equals 15 residues. The V and J ends lost 5 bases and 1 base, in that order; junction bases with no gene match: 5. In nucleotides, the CDR3 is TGTGCCAGCAGTGGCCCGGGACAGAGCAATCAGCCCCAGCATTTT. This sequence encodes CASSGPGQSNQPQHF.

The chain carries TRBV20-1 and TRBJ1-2, with 12 positions matching TRBD1. V lost 7 bases, J lost 5 bases, and 17 bases stayed unmatched. This CDR3 has 17 amino acids. Germline assignment: CDR1 DFQATT and CDR2 SNEGSKA (reference sequence). CDR3 in DNA: TGCAGTGTTCGGGGGGGGGACAGGGGGCGGGGAAGATATGGCTACACCTTC. This sequence encodes CSVRGGDRGRGRYGYTF.

The genes are TRBV20-1 and TRBJ2-3, with D unclear. This CDR3 region has 15 residues. Trimming took off 0 bases at V and 5 bases at J, with 15 bases between the two ends. CDR1 and CDR2 from the germline V gene are DFQATT and SNEGSKA (reference sequence). The CDR3 DNA sequence: TGCAGTGCTAGAGATTGGGCAAGCAAAAAAGATACGCAGTATTTT. Its protein product is CSARDWASKKDTQYF.